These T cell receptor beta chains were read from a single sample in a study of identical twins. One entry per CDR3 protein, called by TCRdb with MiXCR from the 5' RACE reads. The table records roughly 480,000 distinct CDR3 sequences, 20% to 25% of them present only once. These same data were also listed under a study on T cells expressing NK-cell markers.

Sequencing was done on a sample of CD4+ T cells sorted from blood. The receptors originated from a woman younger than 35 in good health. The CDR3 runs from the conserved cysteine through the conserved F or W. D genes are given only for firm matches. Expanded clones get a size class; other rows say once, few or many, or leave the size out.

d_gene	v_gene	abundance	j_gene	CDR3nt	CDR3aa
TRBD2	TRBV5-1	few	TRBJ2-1	TGCGCCAGCAGCTCCCAGGGCGGGAGCAATGAGCAGTTCTTC	CASSSQGGSNEQFF
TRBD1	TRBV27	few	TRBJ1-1	TGTGCCAGCAGCCGGATCCGGACAGGGAAGGAGAACACTGAAGCTTTCTTT	CASSRIRTGKENTEAFF
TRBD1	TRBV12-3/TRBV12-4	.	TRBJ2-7	TGTGCCAGCAGTCGGACAGGGGTCGAGCAGTACTTC	CASSRTGVEQYF
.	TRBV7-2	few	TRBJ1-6	TGTGCCAGCAGCTTAGCGTTCCAAAATTCACCCCTCCACTTT	CASSLAFQNSPLHF
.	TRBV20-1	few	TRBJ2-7	TGCAGTGCTAGAACTGGCGGCCACGAGCAGTACTTC	CSARTGGHEQYF
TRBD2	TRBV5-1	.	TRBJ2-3	TGCGCCAGCAGCTTCGCGGGGGGGCCTGGGGATACGCAGTATTTT	CASSFAGGPGDTQYF
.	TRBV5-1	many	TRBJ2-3	TGCGCCAGCAGGCTGGGTCGAGGCACAGATACGCAGTATTTT	CASRLGRGTDTQYF
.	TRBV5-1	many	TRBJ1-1	TGCGCCAGCAGCCGGGGAAACATGAGGCCTGAAGCTTTCTTT	CASSRGNMRPEAFF
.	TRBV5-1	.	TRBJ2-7	TGCGCCAGCAGCTTTGGGAGCGGCCCTTATGCCTACTACGAGCAGTACTTC	CASSFGSGPYAYYEQYF
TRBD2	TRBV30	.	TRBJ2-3	TGTGCCTTCTCCCGGGGGGGAGGGCGCACAGATACGCAGTATTTT	CAFSRGGGRTDTQYF
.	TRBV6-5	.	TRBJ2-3	TGTGCCAGCACCAATACCAGGGATACGCAGTATTTT	CASTNTRDTQYF
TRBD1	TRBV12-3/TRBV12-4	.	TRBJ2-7	TGTGCCAGCAGTCTTACCGGGACAGCCACCTACGAGCAGTACTTC	CASSLTGTATYEQYF
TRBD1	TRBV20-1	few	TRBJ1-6	TGCAGTGCTAGAGATCAGACCCCAGGGGGGTCACCCCTCCACTTT	CSARDQTPGGSPLHF
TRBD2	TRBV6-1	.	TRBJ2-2	TGTGCCAGCAGGCGACTAGCGGGAGAAGGCACCGGGGAGCTGTTTTTT	CASRRLAGEGTGELFF
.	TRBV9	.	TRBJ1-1	TGTGCCAGCAGCCCCCGGGTGGAGGGGACTGAAGCTTTCTTT	CASSPRVEGTEAFF
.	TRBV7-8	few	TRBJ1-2	TGTGCCAGCAGCCAGACGGCAGTTTATGGCTACACCTTC	CASSQTAVYGYTF
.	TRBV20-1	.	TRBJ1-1	TGCAGTGCTCCTACAGGGAGTCCTGAAGCTTTCTTT	CSAPTGSPEAFF
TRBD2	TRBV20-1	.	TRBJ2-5	TGCAGTGCTGGGGCCCCTGGGACTAGCCGCAGGGAGACCCAGTACTTC	CSAGAPGTSRRETQYF
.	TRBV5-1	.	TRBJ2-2	TGCGCCAGCACGCCTTTCGGGCGGGAGAACACCGGGGAGCTGTTTTTT	CASTPFGRENTGELFF
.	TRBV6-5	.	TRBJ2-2	TGTGCCAGCAGTTACTCCCCCCGGGGGACCACCGGGGAGCTGTTTTTT	CASSYSPRGTTGELFF
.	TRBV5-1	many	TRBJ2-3	TGCGCCAGCAGCGCCGGGAAGCGCACAGATACGCAGTATTTT	CASSAGKRTDTQYF
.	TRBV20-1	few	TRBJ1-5	TGCAGTGCCCGGATGGGCGCAGGAGATCAGCCCCAGCATTTT	CSARMGAGDQPQHF
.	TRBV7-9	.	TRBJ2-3	TGTGCCAGCAGCTGGGCCGGCACAGATACGCAGTATTTT	CASSWAGTDTQYF
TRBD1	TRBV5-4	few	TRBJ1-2	TGTGCCAGCAGCCCCCGGGACAGGGGGTATGGCTACACCTTC	CASSPRDRGYGYTF
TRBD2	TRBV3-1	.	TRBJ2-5	TGTGCCAGCAGCCATCGTGGGGAGGGAGAGACCCAGTACTTC	CASSHRGEGETQYF
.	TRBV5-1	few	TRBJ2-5	TGCGCCAGCAGAGCAGAGACCCAGTACTTC	CASRAETQYF
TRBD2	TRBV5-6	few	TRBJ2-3	TGTGCCAGCAGCTTGCGGCTAGCGGGGGGAGATACGCAGTATTTT	CASSLRLAGGDTQYF
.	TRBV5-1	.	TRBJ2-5	TGCGCCAGCAGCTTGGAAATAGCGAGCCAAGAGACCCAGTACTTC	CASSLEIASQETQYF
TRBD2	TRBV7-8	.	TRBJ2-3	TGTGCCAGCAGCAGACTAGCTCCCACAGATACGCAGTATTTT	CASSRLAPTDTQYF
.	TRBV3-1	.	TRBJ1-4	TGTGCCAGCAGCCAAGAAGACAATGAAAAACTGTTTTTT	CASSQEDNEKLFF
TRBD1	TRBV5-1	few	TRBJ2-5	TGCGCCAGCAGCCAGATCGACAGGGCGGAGACCCAGTACTTC	CASSQIDRAETQYF
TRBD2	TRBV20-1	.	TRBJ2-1	TGCAGTGCTACGAGCGGGAGTATAGCCAATGAGCAGTTCTTC	CSATSGSIANEQFF
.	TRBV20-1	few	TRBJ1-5	TGCAGTGCCCAGTCTGAAAGCAATCAGCCCCAGCATTTT	CSAQSESNQPQHF
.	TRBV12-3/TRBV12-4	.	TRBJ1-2	TGTGCCAGCAGTCAAGGGGCGCGAACGGGCGGCTACACCTTC	CASSQGARTGGYTF
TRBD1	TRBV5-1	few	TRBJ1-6	TGCGCCAGCAGTCCTGCAACAGGGGGCAATTCACCCCTCCACTTT	CASSPATGGNSPLHF
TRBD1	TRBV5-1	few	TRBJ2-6	TGCGCCAGTGAAGCCGGGACAGGGAACTCTGGGGCCAACGTCCTGACTTTC	CASEAGTGNSGANVLTF
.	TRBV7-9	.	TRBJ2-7	TGTGCCAGCAGCTCGAAAAGCTCCTACGAGCAGTACTTC	CASSSKSSYEQYF
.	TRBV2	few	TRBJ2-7	TGTGCCAGCAGTGAAGCGCAGGCCGATACCTACGAGCAGTACTTC	CASSEAQADTYEQYF
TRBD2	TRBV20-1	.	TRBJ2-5	TGCAGTGCTAGGGGACTAGCGGGGGGTAAAGAGACCCAGTACTTC	CSARGLAGGKETQYF
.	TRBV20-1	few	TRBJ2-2	TGCAGTGCCGTTGGGGGCACCGGGGAGCTGTTTTTT	CSAVGGTGELFF
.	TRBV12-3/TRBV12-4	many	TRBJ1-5	TGTGCCAGCAGTTTATCGGGAAATCAGCCCCAGCATTTT	CASSLSGNQPQHF
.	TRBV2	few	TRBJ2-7	TGTGCCACCCAAGCCGGAGGCTTTTTGCTAACCCAGTACTTC	CATQAGGFLLTQYF
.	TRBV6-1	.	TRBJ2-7	TGTGCCAGCAGGGAGATTGGCAGGGGAGGCGAGCAGTACTTC	CASREIGRGGEQYF
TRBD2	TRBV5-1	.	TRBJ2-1	TGCGCCAGCAGCACCCAACCGGGACTAGCGGCAGTGAGCTCCTACAATGAGCAGTTCTTC	CASSTQPGLAAVSSYNEQFF
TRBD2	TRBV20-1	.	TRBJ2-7	TGCAGTGCCACAGATACGGGGGGGCCGCAGGAGCAGTACTTC	CSATDTGGPQEQYF
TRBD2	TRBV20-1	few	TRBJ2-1	TGCAGTGCTAGTAAAAAGCGGGATTCTTGGAATGAGCAGTTCTTC	CSASKKRDSWNEQFF
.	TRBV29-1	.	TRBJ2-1	TGCAGCGCTGGGGACTTTTTTAATGAGCAGTTCTTC	CSAGDFFNEQFF
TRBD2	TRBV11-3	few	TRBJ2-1	TGTGCCAGCAGCTCGTGGCGGGAGGGCCTAGGCGAGCAGTTCTTC	CASSSWREGLGEQFF
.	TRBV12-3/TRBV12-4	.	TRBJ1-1	TGTGCCAGCAGTTTAGATAGGCCAGTTATCACTGAAGCTTTCTTT	CASSLDRPVITEAFF
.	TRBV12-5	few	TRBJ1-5	TGTGCTAGTGGTTTGTCTCAGCCCCAGCATTTT	CASGLSQPQHF
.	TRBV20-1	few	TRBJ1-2	TGCAGTGCTAGCCTCTCTGTCGGGGATGGCTACACCTTC	CSASLSVGDGYTF
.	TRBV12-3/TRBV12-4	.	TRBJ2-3	TGTGCCAGCAGGCTTTCGGCAGATACGCAGTATTTT	CASRLSADTQYF
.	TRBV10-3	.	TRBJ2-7	TGTGCCTCGGGCAGGGAGGCCTACGAGCAGTACTTC	CASGREAYEQYF
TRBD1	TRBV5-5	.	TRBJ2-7	TGTGCCAGCAGCCGACAGGGGACATTCTCCTACGAGCAGTACTTC	CASSRQGTFSYEQYF